A single sample is the source of the 23 T cell receptor beta chains below, sequenced in a study of blood T cell repertoires in COVID-19. The method was immunoSEQ multiplex PCR; TCRdb's version includes in-frame clones alone and lacks a portion of them. The data contain about 120,000 clones, around four fifths of them singletons. Material: peripheral blood. All receptors derive from a man older than 75 with active or convalescent COVID-19.

Comments on this clone: The junction shows a germline mismatch at one end, possibly a read error. The chain joins TRBV7-2 to TRBJ2-1; no firm D call. This CDR3 has 14 residues. Germline CDR1 SGHTA, CDR2 FQGNSA. CDR3 nucleotides: TGTGCCAGCAGCTTATTGCAAGCGTCCAATGGGCAGTTCTTC. It yields the protein CASSLLQASNGQFF.

V is TRBV6-5 and J is TRBJ2-5, with D maybe TRBD2 (5 bases). V was shortened by 4 bases and J by 3 bases, with 9 bases between the two germline ends. CDR3 length equals 13 residues. The germline V gene encodes CDR1 MNHEY and CDR2 SVGAGI. CDR3 loop: CASSLTGKETQYF. CDR3 nucleotides: TGTGCCAGCAGTTTGACGGGGAAAGAGACCCAGTACTTC.

The genes are TRBV6-1 and TRBJ2-5; 11 bases align to TRBD2. The germline V gene has CDR1 MNHNS and CDR2 SASEGT. Unmatched junction bases numbered 2, after V lost 3 bases and J lost 2 bases. This CDR3 has 15 residues. CDR3 in amino acids: CASSDSGGGQETQYF. The CDR3 DNA reads as TGTGCCAGCAGTGATAGCGGGGGGGGGCAAGAGACCCAGTACTTC.

V usage is TRBV11-2 and J usage is TRBJ1-2; TRBD1 matches 7 bases. Germline trimming cut 0 bases from V and 8 bases from J; bases unmatched to any gene: 9. CDR1 and CDR2 from the germline V gene are SGHAT and FQNNGV. The CDR3 is 15 amino acids. CDR3 residues: CASSLETGTLVGYTF. The CDR3 nucleotides are TGTGCCAGCAGCTTAGAGACAGGGACGTTGGTCGGCTACACCTTC.

The chain uses TRBV10-2 and TRBJ1-1; D possibly corresponds to TRBD1 (6 bases). V lost 6 bases and J lost 0, with 17 bases in between. Germline values: CDR1 WSHSY, CDR2 SAAADI. This CDR3 region has 16 residues. The CDR3 region is CASRATLTGMNTEAFF. The CDR3 DNA sequence: TGCGCCAGCAGGGCCACCCTGACAGGAATGAACACTGAAGCTTTCTTT.

The rearrangement uses TRBV4-3 and TRBJ1-3, with D possibly matching TRBD1 (5 bases). V was pared by 5 bases and J by 0 bases, with 11 bases between. The CDR3 has 15 amino acids. The V gene's germline CDR1 is LGHNA and CDR2 YSLEER. CDR3 residues: CASSAGRNSGNTIYF. The CDR3 nucleotides are TGCGCCAGCAGCGCGGGACGGAACTCTGGAAACACCATATATTTT.

The gene calls are TRBV3-1 (or the pseudogene TRBV3-2) and TRBJ2-7; 8 nucleotides match TRBD2. The junction had 8 bases not matched to a gene; V was cut back by 0 bases and J by 1 base. Germline V gene data show CDR1 as LGHDT and CDR2 as YNNKEL (reference sequence). CDR3 length equals 17 residues. DNA for the CDR3: TGTGCCAGCAGCCAAGAAAGGTGGGTAGCGGGGTCCTACGAGCAGTACTTC. Translating it yields CASSQERWVAGSYEQYF.

This chain joins TRBV6-1 and TRBJ2-2, with D maybe TRBD1 (6 bases). Per germline, CDR1 MNHNS and CDR2 SASEGT. CDR3 length equals 16 residues. V was shortened by 4 bases and J by 4 bases, with 16 bases between the two germline ends. For the CDR3, the DNA is TGTGCCAGCAGTGCCACAGGGATCTGGGGCACCGGGGAGCTGTTTTTT. The encoded protein is CASSATGIWGTGELFF.

The rearrangement joins TRBV5-1 to TRBJ1-1; the match to TRBD1 covers 9 bases. The CDR3 spans 16 residues. The ends lost 0 bases at V and 4 bases at J; junction bases unmatched: 7. The germline V gene has CDR1 SGHRS and CDR2 YFSETQ. CDR3 in amino acids: CASSLGTGTGSTEAFF. CDR3 DNA sequence: TGCGCCAGCAGCTTGGGGACGGGGACAGGGTCCACTGAAGCTTTCTTT.

The table lists this clone with a few counts. The rearrangement uses TRBV6-2 or TRBV6-3 and TRBJ1-2; the match to TRBD1 covers 12 bases. The V segment lost 2 bases and the J segment 7 bases; nucleotides outside the gene matches: 2. This CDR3 contains 14 residues. The V gene's germline CDR1 is MNHEY and CDR2 SVGEGT. DNA of the CDR3: TGTGCCAGCAGTTACGGGACAGGGGGCTTTGGCTACACCTTC. The encoded protein is CASSYGTGGFGYTF.

The chain employs TRBV6-2 or TRBV6-3 and TRBJ2-7, with 10 bases that match TRBD1. Germline CDR1 reads MNHEY; CDR2 reads SVGEGT. CDR3 length: 14 amino acids. V shed 6 bases, J shed 3 bases, and the junction held 5 bases outside the gene matches. CDR3 in amino acids: CASSRQGANYEQYF. The CDR3 region has the DNA TGTGCCAGCAGCCGACAGGGGGCAAACTACGAGCAGTACTTC.

The genes are TRBV5-1 and TRBJ2-2; 8 bases fit TRBD2. The CDR3 contains 17 residues. Germline V lookup: CDR1 SGHRS, CDR2 YFSETQ. Trimming at V came to 1 base and at J to 1 base, leaving 6 bases not matched to a gene. Here the CDR3 DNA reads TGCGCCAGCAGCTTGCGGTCGCTAGCGGGGAACACCGGGGAGCTGTTTTTT. Protein product: CASSLRSLAGNTGELFF.

CDR3 sequence: CSVGQGSYEQYF. The CDR3 nucleotides read TGCAGCGTCGGACAGGGTTCCTACGAGCAGTACTTC. This chain uses TRBV29-1 with TRBJ2-7; 8 positions agree with TRBD1. V dropped 6 bases and J dropped 1; count of bases not matched to a gene: 2. The CDR3 contains 12 residues. The germline V gene encodes CDR1 SQVTM and CDR2 ANQGSEA.

J is TRBJ2-2 and V is TRBV4-1; D uncertain. Germline V gene data show CDR1 as MGHRA and CDR2 as YSYEKL. V was shortened by 0 bases and J by 8 bases, with 7 bases between the two germline ends. The CDR3 contains 13 residues. CDR3 DNA: TGCGCCAGCAGCCAAGATCACGAGGGGGAGCTGTTTTTT. Its protein product is CASSQDHEGELFF.

V and J are TRBV6-5 and TRBJ2-3, with a tentative D call TRBD1 (5 bases). The CDR3 is 16 residues long. V was trimmed by 2 bases and J by 1 base, leaving 13 bases between them. Germline lookup yields CDR1 MNHEY and CDR2 SVGAGI. The CDR3 DNA is TGTGCCAGCAGTTACGTTGGGGCAGGCCGCACAGATACGCAGTATTTT. It translates to CASSYVGAGRTDTQYF.

The V and J genes are TRBV2 and TRBJ2-5; 14 bases are shared with TRBD2. There are 14 residues in the CDR3. With 8 bases clipped from V and 3 bases from J, the junction kept 2 bases outside the gene matches. The V gene's germline CDR1 is SNHLY and CDR2 FYNNEI. The CDR3 region has the DNA TGTGCCAGCTCGGGACTAGCGGGGGAAGAGACCCAGTACTTC. The encoded protein is CASSGLAGEETQYF. Looking up the rest from reference TRBV2 and TRBJ2-5 gives the full variable domain: EPEVTQTPSHQVTQMGQEVILRCVPISNHLYFYWYRQILGQKVEFLVSFYNNEISEKSEIFDDQFSVERPDGSNFTLKIRSTKLEDSAMYFCASSGLAGEETQYFGPGTRLLVL.

This clone has more than one count but fewer than ten. This chain links TRBV18 with TRBJ2-7; D gene ambiguous. The germline V gene encodes CDR1 KGHSH and CDR2 LQKENI. This CDR3 has 12 residues. V shed 6 bases and J shed 3 bases, with 9 bases lying between them. This CDR3 reads CASSQNHYEQYF. DNA of the CDR3: TGTGCCAGCTCCCAAAATCACTACGAGCAGTACTTC.

The J gene is TRBJ2-5, the V gene TRBV20-1; 8 bases agree with TRBD1. CDR3 length: 13 amino acids. Trimming at V came to 6 bases and at J to 5 bases, leaving 8 bases not matched to a gene. The germline V gene has CDR1 DFQATT and CDR2 SNEGSKA (reference sequence). The CDR3 DNA reads as TGCAGTGCGAGTTTGACAGGGGTTGAGACCCAGTACTTC. Its translation is CSASLTGVETQYF.

The chain combines TRBV5-5 with TRBJ1-2; no clear D gene. Germline loops: CDR1 SGHKS, CDR2 YYEKEE (reference sequence). The CDR3 spans 13 residues. Trimming took 4 bases from V and 4 from J, leaving 11 bases between them. CDR3 nucleotide sequence: TGTGCCAGCAGCCCCGACACAACCTATGGCTACACCTTC. It translates to CASSPDTTYGYTF. Full variable domain (remainder filled in from reference TRBV5-5 and TRBJ1-2): DAGVTQSPTHLIKTRGQQVTLRCSPISGHKSVSWYQQVLGQGPQFIFQYYEKEERGRGNFPDRFSARQFPNYSSELNVNALLLGDSALYLCASSPDTTYGYTFGSGTRLTVV.

As regards this clone: One end of the junction does not line up with germline, which may come from a read error. The V gene is TRBV2, the J gene TRBJ2-2, with 12 bases identical to TRBD2. The germline V gene encodes CDR1 SNHLY and CDR2 FYNNEI. This CDR3 region has 16 residues. The CDR3 sequence: CASREASGGVTGELFF. CDR3 in DNA: TGTGCCAGCAGAGAAGCTAGCGGGGGGGTCACCGGGGAGCTGTTTTTT.

This clone appeared a single time. V gene TRBV27 combines with J gene TRBJ2-7, with a tentative D call TRBD1 (6 bases). Trimming took 6 bases from V and 0 from J, leaving 15 bases between them. CDR1 MNHEY and CDR2 SMNVEV come from the germline V gene (reference sequence). The CDR3 has 15 amino acids. The CDR3 sequence: CASRRGQQSSYEQYF. The CDR3 DNA follows: TGTGCCAGCAGAAGAGGACAGCAATCCTCCTACGAGCAGTACTTC.

This chain links TRBV5-1 with TRBJ2-7, with 9 bases that match TRBD1. The CDR3 totals 14 residues. Germline CDR1 SGHRS, CDR2 YFSETQ. J gave up 4 bases and V 4 bases, and 6 bases lay outside the gene matches. For the CDR3, the DNA is TGCGCCAGCAGCCAACCGGGACAGGGTTACGAGCAGTACTTC. Protein sequence: CASSQPGQGYEQYF.

The gene calls are TRBV25-1 and TRBJ2-5; TRBD2 matches at 8 bases. Germline CDR1 is MGHDK and CDR2 is SYGVNS. V lost 3 bases, J lost 9 bases, and 6 bases stayed unmatched. The CDR3 contains 13 residues. DNA for the CDR3: TGTGCCAGCAGTGACCCCCGGCGGGAGGCCCAGTACTTC. It codes for CASSDPRREAQYF.